This is a list of T cell receptor beta chains from one sample in a study of blood T cell repertoires in COVID-19. Method: immunoSEQ multiplex PCR; TCRdb's copy keeps in-frame clones and lacks some. The sample lists about 140,000 clones; 75% to 90% were seen once. Sequencing used peripheral blood. Source of these receptors: a woman of 80 years or more with acute or convalescent COVID-19. Each CDR3 is given with its conserved first and last residue. A D gene is named only where the DNA matches it firmly. Part of the rows lack a size; the others show once, few, many or a class for expanded clones.

J	length	V	size	D	DNA	CDR3
TRBJ1-1	14	TRBV6-6	-	-	TGTGCCAGCATCCGCCAAGCCACCTACACTGAAGCTTTCTTT	CASIRQATYTEAFF
TRBJ2-2	17	TRBV19	-	TRBD2	TGTGCCAGTAGTACCCGTCTTGGGAGGGGGAACACCGGGGAGCTGTTTTTT	CASSTRLGRGNTGELFF
TRBJ1-2	17	TRBV15	-	TRBD1	TGTGCCACCAGCGAACCGGGACAGGCCGAGGGTAACTATGGCTACACCTTC	CATSEPGQAEGNYGYTF
TRBJ1-5	15	TRBV27	-	TRBD1	TGTGCCAGCAGTCCCCGACAGGGGAGCAATCAGCCCCAGCATTTT	CASSPRQGSNQPQHF
TRBJ2-7	13	TRBV6-6	-	-	TGTGCCAGCACCCCGGCAGGGGACTACGAGCAGTACTTC	CASTPAGDYEQYF
TRBJ1-1	14	TRBV18	-	TRBD1	TGTGCCAGCTCACCAGCATCGACAGGGGGGCAAGCTTTCTTT	CASSPASTGGQAFF
TRBJ1-1	15	TRBV19	-	-	TGTGCCAGTAGTTCGTCTGCGGGCCGTAACACTGAAGCTTTCTTT	CASSSSAGRNTEAFF
TRBJ1-5	13	TRBV10-3	-	-	TGTGCCACCCACCCAGGGAGGAATCAGCCCCAGCATTTT	CATHPGRNQPQHF
TRBJ1-2	14	TRBV18	-	-	TGTGCCAGCTCACCGGTCGGGTTTGACTATGGCTACACCTTC	CASSPVGFDYGYTF
TRBJ1-2	15	TRBV5-1	-	TRBD1	TGCGCCAGCAGCTTAGAAGGGACAGTATACTATGGCTACACCTTC	CASSLEGTVYYGYTF
TRBJ2-1	18	TRBV28	-	TRBD1	TGTGCCAGCAGTCCCGCCCGGGCGGTGGACAGGGGGCGCAATGAGCAGTTCTTC	CASSPARAVDRGRNEQFF
TRBJ2-2	16	TRBV5-8	-	-	TGTGCCAGCAGCGCCGACAGAGGAGTGAACACCGGGGAGCTGTTTTTT	CASSADRGVNTGELFF
TRBJ1-6	13	TRBV7-9	-	-	TGTGCCAGCAGCTTAGGTTTCGATTCACCCCTCCACTTT	CASSLGFDSPLHF
TRBJ1-4	14	TRBV10-3	-	-	TGTGCCATCAGTGAGTCTCAGTCTAATGAAAAACTGTTTTTT	CAISESQSNEKLFF
TRBJ1-2	17	TRBV18	-	TRBD1	TGTGCCAGCTCACCAACCGGGACAGGGCCTATTAACTATGGCTACACCTTC	CASSPTGTGPINYGYTF
TRBJ2-5	17	TRBV5-5	-	-	TGTGCCAGCAGCCCCCTTTCGGGGGTCGTAGCCCAAGAGACCCAGTACTTC	CASSPLSGVVAQETQYF
TRBJ1-3	14	TRBV3-1/TRBV3-2	-	-	TGTGCCAGCAGCCAAGAAGGGGCTGGAAACACCATATATTTT	CASSQEGAGNTIYF
TRBJ2-1	14	TRBV3-1/TRBV3-2	-	-	TGTGCCAGCAGCCAAATGGGCAGGTACAATGAGCAGTTCTTC	CASSQMGRYNEQFF
TRBJ1-3	14	TRBV19	-	-	TGTGCCAGTAGTATACCGGGGTATGGAAACACCATATATTTT	CASSIPGYGNTIYF
TRBJ2-7	15	TRBV5-1	-	-	TGCGCCAGCAGCTTGTATGGAGAGAGCTCCTACGAGCAGTACTTC	CASSLYGESSYEQYF
TRBJ1-1	19	TRBV21-1	-	-	TGTGCCACCCCAGGTGATATGATCCCAGAAAAAAACATGAACACTGAAGCTTTCTTT	CATPGDMIPEKNMNTEAFF
TRBJ1-5	19	TRBV21-1	once	-	TGTGCCAGCAGCAATCAATGGGGGGGCTTTCGACTCCGCAATCAGCCCCAGCATTTT	CASSNQWGGFRLRNQPQHF
TRBJ2-5	15	TRBV25-1	-	TRBD1	TGTGCCAGCAGCGATCAGGGACAGGGAGGAGAGACCCAGTACTTC	CASSDQGQGGETQYF
TRBJ2-3	15	TRBV18	-	TRBD1	TGTGCCAGCTCCCTCAGACAGGGAAGCACAGATACGCAGTATTTT	CASSLRQGSTDTQYF
TRBJ1-6	15	TRBV6-1	-	TRBD1	TGTGCCAGCAGTCCTCGACAGGGAAATAATTCACCCCTCCACTTT	CASSPRQGNNSPLHF
TRBJ1-1	15	TRBV11-3	-	TRBD1	TGTACCAGCAGCCTCGGACAGGATCGTAACACTGAAGCTTTCTTT	CTSSLGQDRNTEAFF
TRBJ1-5	17	TRBV19	-	TRBD1	TGTGCCAGTAGTATAGGCCCCGGACAGGGATGGGTTCAGCCCCAGCATTTT	CASSIGPGQGWVQPQHF